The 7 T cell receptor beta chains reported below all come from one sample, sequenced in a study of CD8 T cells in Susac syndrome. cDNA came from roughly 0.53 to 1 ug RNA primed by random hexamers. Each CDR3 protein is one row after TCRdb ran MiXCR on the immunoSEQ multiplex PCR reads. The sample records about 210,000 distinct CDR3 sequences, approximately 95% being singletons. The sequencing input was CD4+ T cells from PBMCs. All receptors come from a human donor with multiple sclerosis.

CDR3 sequence reads: CAWSVRVQETQYF. DNA for the CDR3: TGTGCCTGGAGTGTAAGGGTCCAAGAGACCCAGTACTTC. The chain recombines TRBV30 with TRBJ2-5; D is uncertain. The CDR3 covers 13 residues. The germline CDR1 and CDR2 sequences are GTSNPN and SVGIG (reference sequence). V lost 0 bases and J lost 1, with 6 bases in between. Complete variable domain (other parts from reference TRBV30 and TRBJ2-5): SQTIHQWPATLVQPVGSPLSLECTVEGTSNPNLYWYRQAAGRGLQLLFYSVGIGQISSEVPQNLSASRPQDRQFILSSKKLLLSDSGFYLCAWSVRVQETQYFGPGTRLLVL.

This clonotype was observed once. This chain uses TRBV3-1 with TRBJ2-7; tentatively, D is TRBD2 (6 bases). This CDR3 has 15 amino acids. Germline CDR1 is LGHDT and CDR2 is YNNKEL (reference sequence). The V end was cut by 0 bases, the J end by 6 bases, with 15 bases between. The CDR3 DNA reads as TGTGCCAGCAGCCAAGACTTTAGGGGACTGGGCGAGCAGTACTTC. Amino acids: CASSQDFRGLGEQYF.

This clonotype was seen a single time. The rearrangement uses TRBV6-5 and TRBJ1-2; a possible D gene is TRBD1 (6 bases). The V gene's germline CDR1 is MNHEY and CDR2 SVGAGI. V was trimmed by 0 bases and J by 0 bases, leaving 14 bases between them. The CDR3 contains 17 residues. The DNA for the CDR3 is TGTGCCAGCAGTTACTCGGGACACCTACTTGCTAACTATGGCTACACCTTC. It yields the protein CASSYSGHLLANYGYTF.

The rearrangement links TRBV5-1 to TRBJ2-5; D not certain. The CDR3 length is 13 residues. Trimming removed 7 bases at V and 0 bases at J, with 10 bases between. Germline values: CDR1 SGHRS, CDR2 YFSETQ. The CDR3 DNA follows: TGCGCCAGCTCGACTTTGTACCAAGAGACCCAGTACTTC. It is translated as CASSTLYQETQYF.

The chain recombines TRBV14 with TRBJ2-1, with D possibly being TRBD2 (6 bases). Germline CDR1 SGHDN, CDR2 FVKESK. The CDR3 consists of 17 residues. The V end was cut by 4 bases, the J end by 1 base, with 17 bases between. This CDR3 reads CASSRSVAGWSYNEQFF. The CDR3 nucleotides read TGTGCCAGCAGCCGATCGGTGGCGGGATGGTCCTACAATGAGCAGTTCTTC.

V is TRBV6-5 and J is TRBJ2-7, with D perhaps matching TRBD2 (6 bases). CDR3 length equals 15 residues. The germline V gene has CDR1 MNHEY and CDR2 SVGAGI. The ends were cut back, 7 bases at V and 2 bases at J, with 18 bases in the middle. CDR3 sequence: CASTFGGSGPYEQYF. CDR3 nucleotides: TGTGCCAGCACCTTCGGGGGTAGCGGCCCCTACGAGCAGTACTTC.

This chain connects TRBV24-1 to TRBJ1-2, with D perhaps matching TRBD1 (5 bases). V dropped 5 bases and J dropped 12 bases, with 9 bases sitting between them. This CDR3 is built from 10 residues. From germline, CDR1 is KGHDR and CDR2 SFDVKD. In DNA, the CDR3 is TGTGCCACCAGTGGGGACGGGAACACCTTC. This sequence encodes CATSGDGNTF.